This TCR beta chain appears in the sequencing data of a study of shared clonotypes between healthy human individuals. Across the whole study: A donor's plate count was three for CD4 naive and three for CD4 memory; CD8 naive had two and CD8 memory one. Study findings and constraints: Though the depth was large, rarefaction showed that sorted-subset sequencing was incomplete. Between a handful of donors, naive CD4 clonotypes were shared at a level of around 5.1%.

V lost 7 bases to trimming and J lost 6 bases; unmatched junction nucleotides: 12. The CDR3 sequence is 15 residues long. Germline CDR1 reads MDHEN; CDR2 reads SYDVKM. Produced via immunoSEQ multiplex PCR; TCRdb's table is partial and in-frame only. Altogether 2 million to 2.5 million clones are present, approximately 93% being singletons, with the ten largest covering 0.39%. Comment on this clone: Its antigen is currently unknown.

This rearrangement joins TRBV28 to TRBJ2-3; 8 bases are shared with TRBD2. The TCR originated in a man between 18 and 35 years old in good health. Some clones in this sample may be carry-over from other donors' samples. What was sequenced was naive CD4+ T cells from PBMCs. Stated subset: CD45RA+ positively selected. The CDR3 protein is CASISASGSLDTQYF. DNA for the CDR3: TGTGCCAGCATAAGTGCGAGCGGGAGTTTGGATACGCAGTATTTT. The whole variable domain, filled in from reference TRBV28 and TRBJ2-3, reads DVKVTQSSRYLVKRTGEKVFLECVQDMDHENMFWYRQDPGLGLRLIYFSYDVKMKEKGDIPEGYSVSREKKERFSLILESASTNQTSMYLCASISASGSLDTQYFGPGTRLTVL.